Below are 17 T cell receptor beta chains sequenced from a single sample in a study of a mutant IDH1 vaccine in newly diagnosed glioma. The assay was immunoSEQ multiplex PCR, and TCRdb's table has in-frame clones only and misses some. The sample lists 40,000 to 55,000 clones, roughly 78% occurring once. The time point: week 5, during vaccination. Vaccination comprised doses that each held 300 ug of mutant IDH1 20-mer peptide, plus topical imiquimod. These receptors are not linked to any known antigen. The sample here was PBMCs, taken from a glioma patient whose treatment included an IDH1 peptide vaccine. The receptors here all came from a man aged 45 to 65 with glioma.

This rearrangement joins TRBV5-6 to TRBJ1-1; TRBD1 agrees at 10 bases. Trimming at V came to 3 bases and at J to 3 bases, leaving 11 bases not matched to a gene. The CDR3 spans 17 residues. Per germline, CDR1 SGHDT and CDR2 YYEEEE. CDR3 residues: CASSSFGQGGSDTEAFF. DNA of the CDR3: TGTGCCAGCAGCTCCTTCGGACAGGGGGGATCGGACACTGAAGCTTTCTTT.

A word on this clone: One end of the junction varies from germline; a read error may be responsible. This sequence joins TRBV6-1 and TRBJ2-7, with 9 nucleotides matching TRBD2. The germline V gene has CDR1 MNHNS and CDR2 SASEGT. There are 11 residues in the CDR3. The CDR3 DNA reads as TGTGCCAGCAGGAGGACTAGCGAGGAGTACTTC. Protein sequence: CASRRTSEEYF.

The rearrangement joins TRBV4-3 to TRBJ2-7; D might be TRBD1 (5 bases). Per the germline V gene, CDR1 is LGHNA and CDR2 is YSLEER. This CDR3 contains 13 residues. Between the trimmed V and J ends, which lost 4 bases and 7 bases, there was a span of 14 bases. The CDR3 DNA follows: TGCGCCAGCAGCCGACAGACTTTCGGGGAGCAGTACTTC. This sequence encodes CASSRQTFGEQYF.

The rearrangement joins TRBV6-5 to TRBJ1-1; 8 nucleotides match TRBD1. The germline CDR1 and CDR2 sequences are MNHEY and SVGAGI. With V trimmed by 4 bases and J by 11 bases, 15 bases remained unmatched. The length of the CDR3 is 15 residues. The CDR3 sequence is CASSFSQGALSGAFF. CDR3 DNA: TGTGCCAGCAGTTTCTCCCAGGGGGCACTTTCGGGGGCTTTCTTT.

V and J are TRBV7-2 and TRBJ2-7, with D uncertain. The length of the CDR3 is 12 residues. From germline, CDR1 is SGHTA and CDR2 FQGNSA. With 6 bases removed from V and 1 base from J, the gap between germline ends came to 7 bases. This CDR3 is CASRGRSYEQYF. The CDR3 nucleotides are TGTGCCAGCAGAGGTCGATCCTACGAGCAGTACTTC.

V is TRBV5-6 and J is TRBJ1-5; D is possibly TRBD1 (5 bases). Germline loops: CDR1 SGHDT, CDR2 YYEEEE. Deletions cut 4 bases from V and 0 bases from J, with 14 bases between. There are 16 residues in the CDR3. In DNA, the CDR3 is TGTGCCAGCAGCAGTAGAGGGGATTATAGCAATCAGCCCCAGCATTTT. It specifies CASSSRGDYSNQPQHF.

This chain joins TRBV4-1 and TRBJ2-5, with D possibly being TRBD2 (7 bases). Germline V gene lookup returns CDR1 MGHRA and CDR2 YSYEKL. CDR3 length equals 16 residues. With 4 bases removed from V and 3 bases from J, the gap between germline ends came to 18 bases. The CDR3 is CASSRALGGLKETQYF. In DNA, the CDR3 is TGCGCCAGCAGCCGAGCACTCGGGGGGCTGAAAGAGACCCAGTACTTC.

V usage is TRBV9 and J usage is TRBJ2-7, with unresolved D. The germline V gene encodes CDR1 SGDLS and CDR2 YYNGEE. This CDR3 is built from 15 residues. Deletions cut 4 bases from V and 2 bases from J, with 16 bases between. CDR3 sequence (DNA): TGTGCCAGCAGCAGAATCCAGGATGGCACCTACGAGCAGTACTTC. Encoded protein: CASSRIQDGTYEQYF.

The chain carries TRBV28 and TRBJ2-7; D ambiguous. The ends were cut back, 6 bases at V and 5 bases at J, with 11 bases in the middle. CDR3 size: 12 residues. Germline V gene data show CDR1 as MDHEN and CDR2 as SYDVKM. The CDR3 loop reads CASRRPPHEQYF. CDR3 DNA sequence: TGTGCCAGCAGACGCCCCCCCCACGAGCAGTACTTC.

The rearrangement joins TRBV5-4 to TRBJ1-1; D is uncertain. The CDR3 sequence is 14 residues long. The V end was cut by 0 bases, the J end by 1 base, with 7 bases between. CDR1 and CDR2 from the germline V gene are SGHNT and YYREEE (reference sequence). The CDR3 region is CASSLGQKNTEAFF. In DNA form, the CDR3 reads TGTGCCAGCAGCTTGGGGCAGAAGAACACTGAAGCTTTCTTT.

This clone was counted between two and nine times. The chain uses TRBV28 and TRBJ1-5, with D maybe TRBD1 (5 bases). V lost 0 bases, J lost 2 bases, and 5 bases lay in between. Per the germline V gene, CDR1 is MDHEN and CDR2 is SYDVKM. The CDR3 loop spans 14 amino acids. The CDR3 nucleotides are TGTGCCAGCAGTTTATGGACAGGCAATCAGCCCCAGCATTTT. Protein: CASSLWTGNQPQHF.

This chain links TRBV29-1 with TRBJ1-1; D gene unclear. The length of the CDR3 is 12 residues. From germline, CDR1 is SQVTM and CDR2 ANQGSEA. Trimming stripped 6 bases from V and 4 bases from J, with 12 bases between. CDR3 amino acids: CSVVSMGTEAFF. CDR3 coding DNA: TGCAGCGTGGTTTCCATGGGCACTGAAGCTTTCTTT.

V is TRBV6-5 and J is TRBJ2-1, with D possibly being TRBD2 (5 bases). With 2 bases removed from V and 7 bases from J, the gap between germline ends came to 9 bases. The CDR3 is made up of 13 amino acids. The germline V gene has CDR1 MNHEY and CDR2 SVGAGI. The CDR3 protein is CASSYNGGNEQFF. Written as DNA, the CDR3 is TGTGCCAGCAGTTACAATGGCGGGAATGAGCAGTTCTTC.

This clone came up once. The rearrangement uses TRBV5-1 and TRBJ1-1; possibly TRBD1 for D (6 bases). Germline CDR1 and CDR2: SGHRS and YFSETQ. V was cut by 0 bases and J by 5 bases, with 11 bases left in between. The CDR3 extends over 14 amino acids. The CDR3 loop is CASSLEGDRTEAFF. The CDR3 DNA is TGCGCCAGCAGCTTGGAGGGGGATCGGACTGAAGCTTTCTTT.

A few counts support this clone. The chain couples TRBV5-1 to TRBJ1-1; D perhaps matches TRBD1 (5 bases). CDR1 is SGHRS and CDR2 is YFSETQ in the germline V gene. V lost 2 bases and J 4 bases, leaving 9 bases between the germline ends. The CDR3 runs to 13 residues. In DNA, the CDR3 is TGCGCCAGCAGCTTAGGGGAGAGCACTGAAGCTTTCTTT. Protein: CASSLGESTEAFF.

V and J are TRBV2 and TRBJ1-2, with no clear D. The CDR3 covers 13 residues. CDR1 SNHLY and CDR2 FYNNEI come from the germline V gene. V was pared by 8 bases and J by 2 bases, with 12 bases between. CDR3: CASGGGGNYGYTF. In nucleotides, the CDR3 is TGTGCCAGCGGCGGAGGAGGGAACTATGGCTACACCTTC.

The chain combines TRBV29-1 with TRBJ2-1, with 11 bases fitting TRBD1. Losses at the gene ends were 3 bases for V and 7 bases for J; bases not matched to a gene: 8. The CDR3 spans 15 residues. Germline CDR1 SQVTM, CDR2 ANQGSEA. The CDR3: CSVEGDRGAGNEQFF. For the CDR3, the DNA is TGCAGCGTTGAGGGGGACAGGGGGGCCGGTAATGAGCAGTTCTTC.